This T cell receptor beta chain emerged from a study of identical twins. Germline V lookup: CDR1 LGHNA, CDR2 YNFKEQ. CDR3 size: 16 residues. The V and J ends lost 1 base and 2 bases respectively, with 13 bases between them. Notes on the study in general: For out-of-frame alpha sequences shared by twins, low generation probability was in excess. Cross-sectional statistical analysis was relied on for the conclusions, without the same donors being followed.

TCRdb used MiXCR to reprocess the 5' RACE reads, holding one entry per CDR3 protein. The data hold 240,000 or so distinct CDR3 sequences, with 9.5% to 15% observed a single time. This clonotype has ten or more counts. Antigen specificity is unknown. Separately, the same data were catalogued under a study of yellow fever vaccine responses in identical twins.

Sample: memory (CD45RO+) T cells sorted from blood. The chain uses TRBV4-2 and TRBJ2-3, with a possible D match to TRBD2 (5 bases). The sequence was collected from a woman aged 18 to 35 in good health. The CDR3 sequence is CASSQGQTTVTDTQYF. CDR3 nucleotides: TGTGCCAGCAGCCAAGGTCAGACTACCGTCACAGATACGCAGTATTTT.